This TCR beta chain was profiled in a study of T cell responses to AZD1222 COVID-19 vaccine. Overall study results and limits: Baseline serostatus was positive in only a handful of AZD1222 recipients. Donor demographics were predominantly white British with a female majority; clonal diversity may be underestimated.

The method was immunoSEQ multiplex PCR; TCRdb's version includes in-frame clones alone and lacks a portion of them. The sample lists 150,000 to 190,000 clones, more than 85% occurring once. On this clone: What it recognizes is unknown.

This TCR derives from an adult who received the AZD1222 COVID-19 vaccine. The source material was peripheral blood, sampled 28 days after the second AZD1222 dose.

In nucleotides, the CDR3 is TGTGCCACGGGACTAGCGGGAGGGCCGGGCACAGATACGCAGTATTTT. It codes for CATGLAGGPGTDTQYF. The chain links TRBV7-9 to TRBJ2-3, with 16 bases lining up with TRBD2. CDR3 length equals 16 residues. With 10 bases clipped from V and 1 base from J, the junction kept 5 bases outside the gene matches. Per the germline V gene, CDR1 is SEHNR and CDR2 is FQNEAQ (reference sequence).